The clone carrying this T cell receptor beta chain came up a few times. TCRdb analysed the RT-PCR reads with MiXCR anew, one entry per CDR3 protein. The data show almost 700,000 distinct CDR3 sequences, 12% to 15% seen once. CDR1 and CDR2 (germline): DFQATT, SNEGSKA (reference sequence). Trimming removed 6 bases from V and 5 bases from J, with 15 bases in between. CDR3 length equals 13 residues. This chain uses TRBV20-1 with TRBJ2-3; a weak D match, TRBD2 (6 bases). Material: memory CD4+ T cells from blood. The receptor's source is a female donor in good health, serving as a healthy control. The CDR3: CSALGGIGDTQYF. Here the CDR3 DNA reads TGCAGTGCCTTGGGCGGGATTGGAGATACGCAGTATTTT.